The clone carrying this T cell receptor (beta chain) has a single count. As yet, its antigen is unknown. This entry belongs to a study of cytomegalovirus exposure and HLA in healthy donors. The study, taken as a whole, reports: Within an earlier analysis, most TCR beta V segments proved productive either about 87% or about 30% of the time. Highly shared sequence variants in one cluster were likely a sequencing artifact. Among CMV-associated TCR beta chains, most appeared HLA-restricted in a later analysis. Overall, about 160 TCR beta chains were annotated as cytomegalovirus-associated.

The CDR3 extends over 15 amino acids. Germline loops: CDR1 LNHNV, CDR2 YYDKDF (reference sequence). V lost 1 base and J 2 bases, leaving 12 bases between the germline ends. PCR was performed using 60 Vbeta and 13 Jbeta primers. Assay: immunoSEQ multiplex PCR; the TCRdb copy retains only in-frame clones and omits some. The sample has some 91,000 clones; 78% are singletons. The J gene is TRBJ2-7, the V gene TRBV15; a possible D gene is TRBD2 (6 bases). Sequencing was carried out using PBMCs. The TCR sequence derives from a woman aged 55-70 years in good health and CMV-seronegative. In DNA, the CDR3 is TGTGCCACCAGCAGAGGCGGGGCTGGGGCCTACGAGCAGTACTTC. It encodes CATSRGGAGAYEQYF. Looking up the rest from reference TRBV15 and TRBJ2-7 gives the full variable domain: DAMVIQNPRYQVTQFGKPVTLSCSQTLNHNVMYWYQQKSSQAPKLLFHYYDKDFNNEADTPDNFQSRRPNTSFCFLDIRSPGLGDTAMYLCATSRGGAGAYEQYFGPGTRLTVT.